This record covers a single TCR beta chain. Uncontrolled infection, other autoimmune disease, pregnancy or lactation disqualified patients from enrolment. Used for diagnoses were clinical symptoms, serum thyroxine and TRAb, thyroid ultrasound and orbital computed tomography. The sample belongs to a study of T cells in Graves' hyperthyroidism and ophthalmopathy. It was RNA transcripts that yielded the amplified TCR beta CDR3 regions. The HTBI primer set was used in a first-round RT-PCR of the TCR CDR3. TCRdb reanalysed the multiplex PCR reads using MiXCR and keeps one entry per CDR3 protein. There are 450,000 to 650,000 distinct CDR3 sequences in the sample; around 20% occur only once, and 26% lies in the top ten. The clonotype was recovered from a man between 18 and 29 years old with Graves' hyperthyroidism. The sequenced sample consisted of blood.

DNA for the CDR3: TGTGCCAGTCAAAAGGAGTCCTATGAAGCTTTCTTT. Protein product: CASQKESYEAFF. This chain joins TRBV6-1 and TRBJ1-1; D is undetermined. With 9 bases removed from V and 7 bases from J, the gap between germline ends came to 15 bases. CDR3 length: 12 residues. Germline lookup yields CDR1 MNHNS and CDR2 SASEGT.